The entry below describes one TCR beta chain. Germline V gives CDR1 MNHNY, CDR2 SVGAGI (reference sequence). The CDR3 totals 14 residues. The V gene lost 9 bases and the J gene lost 4 bases, with 17 bases spanning the gap. The entry originates in a study of shared T cell receptors in the human thymus. Sequencing used immunoSEQ multiplex PCR; TCRdb keeps in-frame clones, though not all of them. This sample has roughly 710,000 clones, with approximately 85% found just once. These data were also reused for a study on human thymus T cells. Per that paper: Healthy Finnish infants undergoing corrective surgery for congenital heart defects were used as donors. Thymus tissue for the work was resected from patients undergoing corrective heart surgery.

The TCR sequence derives from a girl in the first two years of life with a congenital heart defect. Sample: thymocytes. This chain uses TRBV6-6 with TRBJ2-3, with D perhaps TRBD2 (7 bases). CDR3 loop: CASPRGGRADTQYF. CDR3 nucleotides: TGTGCCAGTCCGAGGGGGGGGCGCGCAGATACGCAGTATTTT.